Listed below are T cell receptor beta chains from one sample, sequenced in a study of Ad26.COV2.S vaccination and SARS-CoV-2 variants. Clones were sequenced by immunoSEQ multiplex PCR, and TCRdb holds only the in-frame ones, with some missing. The sample holds some 290,000 clones, 70% to 90% seen once. Sequencing was performed on peripheral blood, taken in a trial of Ad26.COV2.S vaccine versus placebo. Receptors were obtained from a person between 18 and 65 years old who received the Ad26.COV2.S COVID-19 vaccine or a placebo. Each CDR3 is given with its conserved first and last residue. A D gene is named only where the DNA matches it firmly. Some rows have no size entry. The others give once, few or many, or a class for an expanded clone.

TRBV9,NA,NA,TRBJ1-6,16,CASSPGPPGPGSPLHF,TGTGCCAGCAGCCCGGGGCCCCCAGGGCCAGGATCACCCCTCCACTTT
TRBV6-5,TRBD1,NA,TRBJ2-2,16,CASSYSSGGRTGELFF,TGTGCCAGCAGTTACTCCTCAGGGGGCAGGACCGGGGAGCTGTTTTTT
TRBV5-6,NA,NA,TRBJ1-5,17,CASSSGQFRHSNQPQHF,TGTGCCAGCAGCTCCGGACAGTTCCGCCATAGCAATCAGCCCCAGCATTTT
TRBV27,NA,few,TRBJ1-1,14,CASSSPGVRTEAFF,TGTGCCAGCAGTTCCCCTGGGGTTCGGACTGAAGCTTTCTTT
TRBV29-1,TRBD1,once,TRBJ1-1,12,CSADRGRTEAFF,TGCAGCGCCGACAGGGGGCGCACTGAAGCTTTCTTT
TRBV5-1,NA,NA,TRBJ1-4,13,CASSLGGNEKLFF,TGCGCCAGCAGCTTGGGAGGAAATGAAAAACTGTTTTTT
TRBV5-1,TRBD1,NA,TRBJ1-4,15,CASGQQGATNEKLFF,TGCGCCAGCGGACAACAGGGGGCTACTAATGAAAAACTGTTTTTT
TRBV5-8,NA,NA,TRBJ2-7,14,CASSQSRRLYEQYF,TGTGCCAGCAGTCAAAGCCGCCGTTTGTACGAGCAGTACTTC
TRBV5-1,TRBD1,NA,TRBJ1-2,14,CASSPGGQFNGYTF,TGCGCCAGCAGCCCAGGGGGACAGTTTAATGGCTACACCTTC
TRBV6-1,NA,NA,TRBJ1-2,14,CASSEMPNRMGYTF,TGTGCCAGCAGTGAAATGCCCAATAGGATGGGCTACACCTTC
TRBV30,TRBD2,once,TRBJ2-7,12,CAGGGSSYEQYF,TGTGCCGGGGGGGGAAGCTCCTACGAGCAGTACTTC
TRBV7-9,NA,NA,TRBJ1-2,14,CASTLSGGGNGYTF,TGTGCCAGCACCCTCTCCGGGGGGGGGAATGGCTACACCTTC
TRBV12-3/TRBV12-4,NA,NA,TRBJ1-1,12,CATRRGGTEAFF,TGTGCCACCCGTCGGGGGGGCACTGAAGCTTTCTTT
TRBV7-9,NA,few,TRBJ1-3,15,CASSSDTQSGNTIYF,TGTGCCAGCAGCTCCGACACCCAATCTGGAAACACCATATATTTT
TRBV30,TRBD1,NA,TRBJ2-3,15,CAWSVGQGSRDTQYF,TGTGCCTGGAGTGTCGGACAGGGGAGCAGAGATACGCAGTATTTT
TRBV6-2/TRBV6-3,NA,NA,TRBJ2-1,14,CASSYSSTRHEQFF,TGTGCCAGCAGTTACTCGAGCACGCGTCATGAGCAGTTCTTC
TRBV7-9,NA,NA,TRBJ1-4,15,CASSPHRATNEKLFF,TGTGCCAGCAGCCCCCACAGGGCAACTAATGAAAAACTGTTTTTT
TRBV9,NA,NA,TRBJ1-5,15,CASSVEPGWDQPQHF,TGTGCCAGCAGCGTAGAGCCGGGGTGGGATCAGCCCCAGCATTTT
TRBV9,NA,NA,TRBJ1-2,16,CASSLEGGVANYGYTF,TGTGCCAGCAGCCTCGAAGGGGGGGTCGCTAACTATGGCTACACCTTC
TRBV6-6,TRBD1,NA,TRBJ1-2,15,CASSTGQGRNYGYTF,TGTGCCAGCAGTACCGGACAGGGACGTAACTATGGCTACACCTTC
TRBV20-1,TRBD2,NA,TRBJ2-1,11,CSAQSGGEQFF,TGCAGTGCCCAGAGCGGGGGTGAGCAGTTCTTC
TRBV7-6,TRBD2,NA,TRBJ2-1,18,CASSSWTSGGGSYNEQFF,TGTGCCAGCAGCTCCTGGACTAGCGGGGGGGGCTCCTACAATGAGCAGTTCTTC
TRBV10-3,TRBD2,NA,TRBJ2-3,15,CAISVAGGSTDTQYF,TGTGCCATCAGTGTCGCGGGGGGGAGCACAGATACGCAGTATTTT
TRBV7-3,TRBD1,NA,TRBJ1-2,14,CASSLDRGLDGYTF,TGTGCCAGCAGCTTAGACAGGGGGCTCGACGGCTACACCTTC
TRBV5-1,NA,NA,TRBJ2-7,13,CASSFDSAYEQYF,TGCGCCAGCAGCTTCGACAGTGCCTACGAGCAGTACTTC
TRBV7-9,NA,NA,TRBJ1-2,15,CASSPPPASSRGYTF,TGTGCCAGCAGCCCCCCCCCGGCCTCCTCAAGAGGCTACACCTTC
TRBV9,NA,NA,TRBJ2-6,16,CASSVGEGAGANVLTF,TGTGCCAGCAGCGTAGGGGAGGGGGCTGGGGCCAACGTCCTGACTTTC
TRBV6-5,NA,once,TRBJ2-5,14,CASRGLGNRETQYF,TGTGCCAGCAGGGGACTGGGGAATAGAGAGACCCAGTACTTC
TRBV7-9,NA,few,TRBJ1-2,13,CASSFMGNYGYTF,TGTGCCAGCAGCTTTATGGGGAACTATGGCTACACCTTC